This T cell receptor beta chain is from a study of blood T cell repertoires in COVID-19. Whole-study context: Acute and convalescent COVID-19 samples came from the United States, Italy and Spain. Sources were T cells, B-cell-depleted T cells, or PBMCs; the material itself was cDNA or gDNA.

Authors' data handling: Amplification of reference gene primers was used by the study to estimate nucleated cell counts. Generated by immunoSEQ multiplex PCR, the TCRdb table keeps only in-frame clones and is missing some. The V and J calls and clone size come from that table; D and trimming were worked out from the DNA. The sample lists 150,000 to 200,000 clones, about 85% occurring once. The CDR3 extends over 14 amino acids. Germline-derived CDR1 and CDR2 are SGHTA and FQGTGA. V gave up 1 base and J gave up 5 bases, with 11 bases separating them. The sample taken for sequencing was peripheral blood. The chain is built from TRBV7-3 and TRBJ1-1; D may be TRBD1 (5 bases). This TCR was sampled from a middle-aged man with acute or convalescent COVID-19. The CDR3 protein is CASSLMAGRTEAFF. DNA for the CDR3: TGTGCCAGCAGCTTAATGGCAGGGCGGACTGAAGCTTTCTTT.